Listed here are 30 T cell receptor beta chains from one sample, sequenced in a study of human T cells and chemical hapten exposure. This sample's time point: patch test 1, 2 weeks after DPC sensitization. Treatment given: therapeutic diphenylcyclopropenone sensitization with weekly scalp DPC. TCRdb passed the RACE reads through MiXCR, listing each CDR3 protein once. This table holds roughly 360,000 distinct CDR3 sequences, around 5% found once. The input for sequencing was whole blood, taken in connection with sensitization to the hapten diphenylcyclopropenone (DPC). The receptors originated from a woman aged 45-65 years with alopecia areata. Some clones in this sample may be carry-over from other donors' samples.

V is TRBV12-3 or TRBV12-4 and J is TRBJ2-1; D is possibly TRBD1 or TRBD2 (5 bases each). V shed 2 bases and J shed 0 bases, with 8 bases lying between them. The CDR3 length is 15 residues. The DNA of the CDR3 is TGTGCCAGCAGTTTATGGGGACGCTCCTACAATGAGCAGTTCTTC. This sequence encodes CASSLWGRSYNEQFF.

This clonotype was seen many times. This chain connects TRBV13 to TRBJ2-7; D uncertain. Per the germline V gene, CDR1 is PRHDT and CDR2 is FYEKMQ (reference sequence). With 5 bases removed from V and 3 bases from J, the gap between germline ends came to 11 bases. The CDR3 length is 13 residues. As DNA, the CDR3 is TGTGCCAGCAGCAAGGGAAGCCTCTACGAGCAGTACTTC. It is translated as CASSKGSLYEQYF.

This chain uses TRBV10-3 with TRBJ2-1; TRBD1 aligns across 7 bases. This CDR3 is 15 amino acids long. Looked up from germline, CDR1 is ENHRY and CDR2 is SYGVKD. V was clipped by 2 bases and J by 5 bases; unmatched bases: 6. CDR3: CAISEQNRGNNEQFF. The CDR3 DNA reads TGTGCCATCAGTGAGCAGAACAGGGGTAACAATGAGCAGTTCTTC.

Of note for this clonotype: Since a much larger clone is just one base distant, this may be a read error. The V gene is TRBV6-2 or TRBV6-3, the J gene TRBJ2-7, with TRBD1 identical over 7 bases. Germline V gives CDR1 MNHEY, CDR2 SVGEGT. The V gene end was trimmed by 0 bases and the J gene end by 3 bases; junction bases not matched to a gene: 8. The CDR3 runs 16 residues. As DNA, the CDR3 is TGTGCCAGCAGTTACTCCACTCAGGGACAGTGCTACGAGCAGTACTTC. Translating it yields CASSYSTQGQCYEQYF.

This clonotype has at least ten counts. The CDR3: CSARKGISYNEQFF. The CDR3 nucleotides are TGCAGTGCTCGGAAAGGGATTTCCTACAATGAGCAGTTCTTC. The chain employs TRBV20-1 and TRBJ2-1; D not resolved. The V end was cut by 5 bases, the J end by 1 base, with 12 bases between. Germline-derived CDR1 and CDR2 are DFQATT and SNEGSKA (reference sequence). This CDR3 comprises 14 residues.

The chain recombines TRBV7-9 with TRBJ2-3; D is perhaps TRBD2 (6 bases). V shed 8 bases and J shed 5 bases, with 17 bases lying between them. Germline values: CDR1 SEHNR, CDR2 FQNEAQ (reference sequence). This CDR3 is 14 amino acids long. The CDR3 coding sequence is TGTGCCAGCCGCCATAGGGCGGGGAAAGATACGCAGTATTTT. Its translation: CASRHRAGKDTQYF.

There are a few counts of this clonotype. The chain carries TRBV15 and TRBJ2-3; tentative D call: TRBD2 (5 bases). Trimming cost V 9 bases and J 0 bases, with 10 bases left between them. The CDR3 totals 13 residues. Per germline, CDR1 LNHNV and CDR2 YYDKDF (reference sequence). The CDR3 nucleotides read TGTGCCACTCGGAGCGGTAGCACAGATACGCAGTATTTT. As protein: CATRSGSTDTQYF.

The V call is TRBV6-1, the J call TRBJ1-5, with a weak D call TRBD1 (5 bases). The V gene lost 2 bases and the J gene lost 0 bases, with 14 bases spanning the gap. This CDR3 contains 17 residues. Germline lookup yields CDR1 MNHNS and CDR2 SASEGT. DNA of the CDR3: TGTGCCAGCAGTGAATCGGTGGGGGGGTTTAGCAATCAGCCCCAGCATTTT. Translation: CASSESVGGFSNQPQHF.

This rearrangement joins TRBV7-9 to TRBJ2-5; 11 nucleotides match TRBD2. Germline values: CDR1 SEHNR, CDR2 FQNEAQ (reference sequence). The CDR3 is 17 residues long. V lost 5 bases and J lost 5; bases outside the gene matches: 13. The CDR3 DNA follows: TGTGCCAGCAGCGTGGGATCTAGCGGGAGGACGGGGGAGACCCAGTACTTC. This translates into CASSVGSSGRTGETQYF.

This clonotype was found many times. This CDR3 is CASSPTSVTDTQYF. The CDR3, as DNA: TGCGCCAGCAGTCCTACTAGCGTGACAGATACGCAGTATTTT. The gene calls are TRBV10-1 and TRBJ2-3; TRBD2 matches 7 bases. This CDR3 has 14 residues. In germline, CDR1 is WNHNN, CDR2 SYGVQD (reference sequence). V gave up 5 bases and J gave up 3 bases; unmatched junction bases: 5.

In this sample, this clonotype turned up many times. The chain couples TRBV7-2 to TRBJ2-2; 12 positions match TRBD2. V lost 7 bases to trimming and J lost 7 bases; unmatched junction nucleotides: 7. Germline values: CDR1 SGHTA, CDR2 FQGNSA. The CDR3 has 15 amino acids. This CDR3 reads CASTLAGGLGGELFF. CDR3 in DNA: TGTGCCAGCACCCTAGCGGGAGGGCTCGGCGGGGAGCTGTTTTTT.

In its sample, this clonotype was seen many times. This chain joins TRBV29-1 and TRBJ1-2, with a weak D call TRBD1 (5 bases). Deletions cut 5 bases from V and 1 base from J, with 14 bases between. The CDR3 contains 14 residues. CDR1 and CDR2 from the germline V gene are SQVTM and ANQGSEA. CDR3 sequence reads: CSVMGTGVNYGYTF. The CDR3, as DNA: TGCAGCGTTATGGGGACCGGCGTTAACTATGGCTACACCTTC.

The chain combines TRBV20-1 with TRBJ1-3; 9 bases line up with TRBD1. J gave up 1 base and V 7 bases, and 11 bases lay outside the gene matches. The CDR3 runs 16 residues. Germline-derived CDR1 and CDR2 are DFQATT and SNEGSKA (reference sequence). The DNA of the CDR3 is TGCAGTGTTCGCCGGGACAGGGCATTTTCTGGAAACACCATATATTTT. The encoded protein is CSVRRDRAFSGNTIYF.

This clonotype was seen ten or more times. This sequence joins TRBV29-1 and TRBJ2-2; no reliable D call. With 6 bases removed from V and 4 bases from J, the gap between germline ends came to 3 bases. This CDR3 comprises 10 residues. Germline values: CDR1 SQVTM, CDR2 ANQGSEA. The CDR3 region has the DNA TGCAGCGTATTCACCGGGGAGCTGTTTTTT. Amino acids: CSVFTGELFF.

In its sample, this clonotype was seen many times. The rearrangement uses TRBV7-2 and TRBJ2-1, with TRBD2 matching 13 bases. With V trimmed by 3 bases and J by 1 base, 0 bases remained unmatched. The germline CDR1 and CDR2 sequences are SGHTA and FQGNSA. CDR3 length equals 16 residues. The CDR3 loop reads CASSLTSGRSYNEQFF. DNA for the CDR3: TGTGCCAGCAGCTTGACTAGCGGGAGGTCCTACAATGAGCAGTTCTTC.

This clonotype was detected only a few times. The rearrangement joins TRBV10-2 to TRBJ2-5; 9 bases are shared with TRBD2. The germline V gene has CDR1 WSHSY and CDR2 SAAADI. The CDR3 runs to 15 residues. The J segment lost 5 bases and the V segment lost 4 bases, leaving 8 bases of the junction unmatched. CDR3 residues: CASSVPGLALETQYF. As DNA, the CDR3 is TGCGCCAGCAGTGTCCCCGGACTAGCGCTGGAGACCCAGTACTTC.

Many counts were recorded for this clonotype. The V call is TRBV20-1, the J call TRBJ1-1; 7 bases match TRBD1. V lost 3 bases and J lost 5; bases outside the gene matches: 9. Looked up from germline, CDR1 is DFQATT and CDR2 is SNEGSKA (reference sequence). There are 14 residues in the CDR3. The CDR3 bases are TGCAGTGCTAGTCCCCCGACAGGGCGGACTGAAGCTTTCTTT. It specifies CSASPPTGRTEAFF.

This clonotype occurred many times. The chain couples TRBV27 to TRBJ1-1; 8 nucleotides agree with TRBD1. Looked up from germline, CDR1 is MNHEY and CDR2 is SMNVEV (reference sequence). The CDR3 is 15 residues long. V lost 5 bases and J lost 0; bases outside the gene matches: 5. The CDR3 spells CASSRGQVLNTEAFF. The DNA for the CDR3 is TGTGCCAGCAGTCGGGGACAGGTTTTGAACACTGAAGCTTTCTTT.

This clonotype was observed a few times. The chain recombines TRBV7-3 with TRBJ2-7, with 7 bases that match TRBD1. Germline CDR1 reads SGHTA; CDR2 reads FQGTGA. V trimming: 1 base; J trimming: 4 bases; junction bases outside the gene matches: 7. CDR3 length: 15 residues. The CDR3 DNA follows: TGTGCCAGCAGCTTAAGAGGGGACAGAACTTACGAGCAGTACTTC. As protein: CASSLRGDRTYEQYF.

This sequence joins TRBV27 and TRBJ1-6; D is perhaps TRBD1 (6 bases). Germline V gene data show CDR1 as MNHEY and CDR2 as SMNVEV (reference sequence). Between the trimmed V and J ends, which lost 10 bases and 7 bases, there was a span of 26 bases. The CDR3 runs 17 residues. Here the CDR3 DNA reads TGTGCCACCCTGATGATGAACAGGGCCCGTTGGAATTCACCCCTCCACTTT. The encoded protein is CATLMMNRARWNSPLHF.

This chain links TRBV18 with TRBJ1-5; perhaps TRBD1 as D (5 bases). Germline values: CDR1 KGHSH, CDR2 LQKENI. The length of the CDR3 is 15 residues. V was trimmed by 4 bases and J by 0 bases, leaving 10 bases between them. The CDR3 spells CASSRDGNSNQPQHF. For the CDR3, the DNA is TGTGCCAGCTCACGGGACGGAAATAGCAATCAGCCCCAGCATTTT.

This clonotype appeared many times. The J gene is TRBJ1-1, the V gene TRBV6-1, with D possibly TRBD1 on 5 matching bases. Trimming removed 3 bases at V and 7 bases at J, with 6 bases between. CDR1 MNHNS and CDR2 SASEGT come from the germline V gene. CDR3 length equals 11 residues. The chain's CDR3 is CASSDGGEAFF. DNA for the CDR3: TGTGCCAGCAGTGATGGGGGTGAAGCTTTCTTT.

In this sample, this clonotype turned up many times. J is TRBJ1-2 and V is TRBV5-1, with 8 bases identical to TRBD1. This CDR3 contains 14 residues. The germline CDR1 and CDR2 sequences are SGHRS and YFSETQ. With 0 bases clipped from V and 6 bases from J, the junction kept 4 bases outside the gene matches. The chain's CDR3 is CASSLATGGDGYTF. CDR3 DNA: TGCGCCAGCAGCTTGGCAACAGGGGGAGATGGCTACACCTTC.

The table lists this clonotype with many counts. The chain is built from TRBV7-9 and TRBJ2-3; 9 bases align to TRBD2. V shed 5 bases, J shed 0 bases, and the junction held 6 bases outside the gene matches. There are 16 residues in the CDR3. CDR1 SEHNR and CDR2 FQNEAQ come from the germline V gene (reference sequence). The CDR3 DNA reads as TGTGCCAGCAGCCGCCCCGCGGGAGGGAGCACAGATACGCAGTATTTT. As protein: CASSRPAGGSTDTQYF.

This clonotype was counted between two and nine times. The V call is TRBV4-2, the J call TRBJ2-7; 12 bases fit TRBD2. CDR1 is LGHNA, CDR2 YNFKEQ, per germline. The V gene end was trimmed by 0 bases and the J gene end by 3 bases; junction bases not matched to a gene: 3. This CDR3 has 16 amino acids. The CDR3 sequence: CASSQDQTSGGYEQYF. The CDR3 region has the DNA TGTGCCAGCAGCCAAGACCAGACTAGCGGGGGCTACGAGCAGTACTTC.

V and J are TRBV23-1 and TRBJ2-3; no definite D call. TRBV23-1 is flagged as an ORF with uncertain function. Trimming removed 11 bases at V and 4 bases at J, with 22 bases between. The CDR3 spans 15 residues. The CDR3 bases are TGCGCCTCCCAAAGGGCGGATTATATTCCAGATACGCAGTATTTT. The encoded protein is CASQRADYIPDTQYF.

This clonotype occurred many times. The chain combines TRBV10-2 with TRBJ1-4; D is unresolved. Germline-derived CDR1 and CDR2 are WSHSY and SAAADI. The CDR3 sequence is 14 residues long. Deletions cut 5 bases from V and 8 bases from J, with 15 bases between. DNA for the CDR3: TGCGCCAGCAGTCCGGGCCTTTCTCCGGAAAAACTGTTTTTT. It yields the protein CASSPGLSPEKLFF.

This clonotype was counted at least ten times. The chain uses TRBV11-2 and TRBJ1-3; D gene ambiguous. This CDR3 is 14 amino acids long. Trimming left V 1 base short and J 1 base short, with 5 bases between. Germline V gene sequence: CDR1 SGHAT, CDR2 FQNNGV. This chain's CDR3 is CASSLGISGNTIYF. The DNA of the CDR3 is TGTGCCAGCAGCTTAGGGATATCTGGAAACACCATATATTTT.

This clonotype came up many times. This chain connects TRBV10-3 to TRBJ2-2; D unclear. This CDR3 region has 14 residues. The V end lost 6 bases, the J end lost 5 bases, and 13 bases lay between the germline ends. Germline V CDR1 and CDR2: ENHRY, SYGVKD. The CDR3 loop reads CAIRAYDETGELFF. CDR3 bases: TGTGCCATCAGAGCATACGATGAAACCGGGGAGCTGTTTTTT.

This clonotype was counted ten times or more. This rearrangement joins TRBV3-1 to TRBJ2-5; the match to TRBD2 covers 14 bases. Per germline, CDR1 LGHDT and CDR2 YNNKEL (reference sequence). CDR3 size: 17 residues. The ends lost 4 bases at V and 2 bases at J; junction bases unmatched: 6. The CDR3 protein is CASSRGLAGAWQETQYF. In DNA, the CDR3 is TGTGCCAGCAGCCGGGGACTAGCGGGGGCATGGCAAGAGACCCAGTACTTC.